These 5 T cell receptor delta chains share one sample of origin, sequenced in a study of gamma-delta chains in newborns, infants, children. TCRdb called clones from the reads again using CATT. The profile covers 3,500 to 4,500 delta-chain clones, with about 15% appearing a single time and 8.5% taken by the ten largest. Sequenced input: blood. The receptors shown here come from a child who was a newborn, infant or young child, either healthy, febrile or measles-vaccinated (not recorded which).

By sample share, this clone is large. The sample holds other DNA sequences that translate to the same CDR3. This chain connects TRDV2 to TRDJ1, with 11 nucleotides matching TRDD3. Unmatched junction bases numbered 27, after V lost 4 bases and J lost 6 bases. CDR3 size: 21 residues. The germline CDR1 and CDR2 sequences are GEAIGNYY and EKD. CDR3 loop: CACEGVARPPSPSWGIHKLIF. DNA for the CDR3: TGTGCCTGTGAGGGGGTGGCCAGGCCTCCCTCCCCGAGCTGGGGGATACATAAACTCATCTTT.

A V gene of TRDV2 was called, but no J gene was assigned; TRDD3, as called in the table, went unchecked against the DNA. Germline CDR1 reads GEAIGNYY; CDR2 reads EKD. The length of the CDR3 is 19 residues. As DNA, the CDR3 is TGTGCCTATGACACCGGAGGCACGGGGGGATACGGAAGGGCCGATAACATCATCTTT. Its protein is CAYDTGGTGGYGRADNIIF.

In the case of this clone: TCRdb's entry gives the protein of a much larger clone, which mismatches this DNA's translation at residue 11, likely from a read error; the protein reported here is translated from the DNA. The chain carries TRDV2 and TRDJ1, with D unclear. The CDR3 is made up of 19 amino acids. Germline V gene lookup returns CDR1 GEAIGNYY and CDR2 EKD. V was clipped by 5 bases and J by 0 bases, with 27 bases between them. The DNA for the CDR3 is TGTGCCTGTGTCCCTCTTCGCACCCTGCTGGTGGAATACACCGATAAACTCATCTTT. It yields the protein CACVPLRTLLVEYTDKLIF.

Regarding this clone: The amino acid sequence in TCRdb belongs to a much larger clone and departs from this DNA's translation at residue 3, likely a sequencing read error; the sequence shown is translated from the DNA. J is TRDJ3 and V is TRDV2, with 10 bases fitting TRDD3. The CDR3 is 18 amino acids. Germline V CDR1 and CDR2: GEAIGNYY, EKD. The CDR3 nucleotides read TGTGCCCGTGACCGGGTGGGGGATACTGTCCGGGACACCCGACAGATGTTTTTC. Its protein product is CARDRVGDTVRDTRQMFF.

About this clone itself: The junction differs from germline at one of its ends, possibly a read error. This chain links TRDV1 with TRDJ1; 12 bases are shared with TRDD3. Here the J gene was assigned by germline matching of the DNA, as TCRdb has none. The CDR3 sequence is 19 residues long. Germline V lookup: CDR1 TSWWSYY, CDR2 QGS. CDR3 nucleotide sequence: TGTGCTATTGGGGAACGATCCAGAACTGGGGGATACTCCGCCGATAAACTCATCTTT. Protein: CAIGERSRTGGYSADKLIF.